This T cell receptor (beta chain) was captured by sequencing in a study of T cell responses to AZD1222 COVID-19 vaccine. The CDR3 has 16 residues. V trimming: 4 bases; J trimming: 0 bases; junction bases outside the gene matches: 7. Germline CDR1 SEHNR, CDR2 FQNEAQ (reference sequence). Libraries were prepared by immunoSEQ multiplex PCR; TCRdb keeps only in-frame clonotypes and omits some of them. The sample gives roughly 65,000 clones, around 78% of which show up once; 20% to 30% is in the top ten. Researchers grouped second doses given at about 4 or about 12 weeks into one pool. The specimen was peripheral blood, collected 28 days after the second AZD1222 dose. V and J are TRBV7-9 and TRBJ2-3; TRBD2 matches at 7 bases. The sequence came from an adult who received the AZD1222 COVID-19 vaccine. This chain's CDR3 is CASSSVAGSSTDTQYF. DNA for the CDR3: TGTGCCAGCAGCTCCGTAGCGGGCTCTAGCACAGATACGCAGTATTTT. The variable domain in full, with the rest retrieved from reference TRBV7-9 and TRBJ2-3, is DTGVSQNPRHKITKRGQNVTFRCDPISEHNRLYWYRQTLGQGPEFLTYFQNEAQLEKSRLLSDRFSAERPKGSFSTLEIQRTEQGDSAMYLCASSSVAGSSTDTQYFGPGTRLTVL.